Shown below are 25 T cell receptor beta chains from a single sample sequenced in a study of OX40 agonist ivuxolimab in advanced cancers. This table comes from immunoSEQ multiplex PCR, and its TCRdb copy is limited to in-frame clones, with some not included. The data show 30,000 or so clones, 90% to 95% seen once. Sequencing used CD4+ or CD8+ T cells sorted from blood, obtained in a trial of the OX40 agonist ivuxolimab. These receptors were collected from an adult with an advanced solid tumor such as melanoma, head and neck, liver or kidney cancer.

This clone has a single count. The chain employs TRBV7-9 and TRBJ2-7; unclear D gene. The CDR3 runs to 14 residues. V lost 5 bases and J 2 bases, leaving 13 bases between the germline ends. Per germline, CDR1 SEHNR and CDR2 FQNEAQ (reference sequence). The CDR3 spells CASSLDGWPYEQYF. The CDR3 region has the DNA TGTGCCAGCAGCCTGGACGGCTGGCCCTACGAGCAGTACTTC.

The J gene is TRBJ2-2, the V gene TRBV27; TRBD2 matches at 10 bases. The germline V gene encodes CDR1 MNHEY and CDR2 SMNVEV (reference sequence). This CDR3 is built from 15 residues. V was pared by 2 bases and J by 5 bases, with 2 bases of the junction left unmatched. The CDR3 DNA sequence: TGTGCCAGCAGTTTAGTACTAGCGGGAACCGGGGAGCTGTTTTTT. Its protein is CASSLVLAGTGELFF.

Within the sample, this clone is medium-sized (0.01 to 0.1%). J is TRBJ2-7 and V is TRBV27; D assignment may be TRBD1 or TRBD2 (6 bases each). Germline CDR1 is MNHEY and CDR2 is SMNVEV (reference sequence). This CDR3 has 14 amino acids. The germline V and J ends were trimmed by 6 bases and 5 bases, with 17 bases remaining between them. This chain's CDR3 is CASREIGGLNEQYF. CDR3 coding DNA: TGTGCCAGCAGGGAGATAGGGGGGCTAAACGAGCAGTACTTC.

The V gene is TRBV2, the J gene TRBJ2-5; no clear D. This CDR3 contains 14 residues. Trimming pared 4 bases from V and 5 bases from J, leaving 14 bases between. The germline V gene encodes CDR1 SNHLY and CDR2 FYNNEI. CDR3 nucleotides: TGTGCCAGCAGTGGAGTTAGTGGGTGGGAGACCCAGTACTTC. Its protein is CASSGVSGWETQYF.

This clone has more than one count but fewer than ten. As DNA, the CDR3 is TGTGCCACCTCCTCCACCTACACCGGGGAGCTGTTTTTT. Its translation: CATSSTYTGELFF. The chain joins TRBV7-9 to TRBJ2-2; D gene unclear. Trimming left V 10 bases short and J 3 bases short, with 12 bases between. In germline, CDR1 is SEHNR, CDR2 FQNEAQ (reference sequence). The CDR3 length is 13 residues.

In this sample, this clone turned up a few times. The rearrangement joins TRBV5-4 to TRBJ1-6; 8 bases agree with TRBD1. After removal of 0 bases from V and 10 bases from J, the junction contained 6 bases not matched to a gene. This CDR3 region has 15 residues. Germline lookup yields CDR1 SGHNT and CDR2 YYREEE (reference sequence). CDR3 sequence reads: CASSLGDRGRSPLHF. The CDR3 DNA sequence: TGTGCCAGCAGCTTGGGCGACAGGGGAAGATCACCCCTCCACTTT.

V and J are TRBV19 and TRBJ1-1; perhaps TRBD1 as D (5 bases). The ends were cut back, 5 bases at V and 4 bases at J, with 17 bases in the middle. The CDR3 length is 15 residues. Germline loops: CDR1 LNHDA, CDR2 SQIVND (reference sequence). CDR3 nucleotide sequence: TGTGCCAGTAGTTTTTCGGACATGCCGAGCACTGAAGCTTTCTTT. Translating gives CASSFSDMPSTEAFF.

The J gene is TRBJ2-7, the V gene TRBV28, with 10 bases identical to TRBD2. CDR3 length: 16 residues. Unmatched junction bases numbered 10, after V lost 5 bases and J lost 3 bases. Germline-derived CDR1 and CDR2 are MDHEN and SYDVKM. The CDR3 region is CASSTDLAGDFYEQYF. The CDR3 coding sequence is TGTGCCAGCAGTACCGATCTAGCGGGGGACTTCTACGAGCAGTACTTC.

The chain uses TRBV6-6 and TRBJ1-1; D is undetermined. V dropped 5 bases and J dropped 1 base, with 11 bases sitting between them. The CDR3 is 14 residues long. From germline, CDR1 is MNHNY and CDR2 SVGAGI (reference sequence). The DNA for the CDR3 is TGTGCCAGCAGTCCCTGGGAGGGGAACACTGAAGCTTTCTTT. It codes for CASSPWEGNTEAFF.

In this sample, this clone turned up a few times. The chain couples TRBV28 to TRBJ1-1; no firm D call. This CDR3 region has 15 residues. Germline values: CDR1 MDHEN, CDR2 SYDVKM. V lost 5 bases and J lost 2, with 15 bases in between. The DNA of the CDR3 is TGTGCCAGCAGTAATCCCTTTGACGGCAACACTGAAGCTTTCTTT. It yields the protein CASSNPFDGNTEAFF. The entire variable domain, with the rest obtained from reference TRBV28 and TRBJ1-1, is as follows: DVKVTQSSRYLVKRTGEKVFLECVQDMDHENMFWYRQDPGLGLRLIYFSYDVKMKEKGDIPEGYSVSREKKERFSLILESASTNQTSMYLCASSNPFDGNTEAFFGQGTRLTVV.

The chain recombines TRBV9 with TRBJ2-7, with D possibly being TRBD1 or TRBD2 (7 bases each). This CDR3 has 18 residues. CDR1 and CDR2 from the germline V gene are SGDLS and YYNGEE. Trimming left V 4 bases short and J 0 bases short, with 23 bases between. The CDR3 region has the DNA TGTGCCAGCAGCACCAAGGGGGGGACAGCGGCGCCCTCCTACGAGCAGTACTTC. Amino acids: CASSTKGGTAAPSYEQYF.

This chain uses TRBV2 with TRBJ2-7; D gene uncertain. The CDR3 extends over 12 amino acids. Trimming removed 2 bases at V and 4 bases at J, with 6 bases between. The V gene's germline CDR1 is SNHLY and CDR2 FYNNEI. This chain's CDR3 is CASSENSYEQYF. The CDR3 DNA sequence: TGTGCCAGCAGTGAAAATAGTTACGAGCAGTACTTC.

The chain uses TRBV2 and TRBJ1-2, with 8 bases matching TRBD1. From germline, CDR1 is SNHLY and CDR2 FYNNEI. Germline trimming cut 3 bases from V and 4 bases from J; bases unmatched to any gene: 4. The CDR3 spans 14 residues. The DNA for the CDR3 is TGTGCCAGCAGTGATTTCGGGACAGGCTATGGCTACACCTTC. As protein: CASSDFGTGYGYTF. Supplemented by reference TRBV2 and TRBJ1-2, the full variable domain reads EPEVTQTPSHQVTQMGQEVILRCVPISNHLYFYWYRQILGQKVEFLVSFYNNEISEKSEIFDDQFSVERPDGSNFTLKIRSTKLEDSAMYFCASSDFGTGYGYTFGSGTRLTVV.

The V call is TRBV6-4, the J call TRBJ2-3; TRBD1 matches at 10 bases. V lost 5 bases and J lost 5; bases outside the gene matches: 7. The germline gives CDR1 MRHNA, CDR2 SNTAGT. The CDR3 runs 15 residues. The DNA of the CDR3 is TGTGCCAGCAGTTCAAGACAGGGGGCAGGAGATACGCAGTATTTT. Encoded protein: CASSSRQGAGDTQYF.

This clone was detected once. V is TRBV30 and J is TRBJ2-7, with 9 bases that match TRBD2. Germline V gene sequence: CDR1 GTSNPN, CDR2 SVGIG (reference sequence). The V and J ends lost 0 bases and 3 bases, in that order; junction bases with no gene match: 3. The CDR3 spans 14 residues. The DNA for the CDR3 is TGTGCCTGGAGTGTCGGGACTAGCTTCTACGAGCAGTACTTC. This codes for CAWSVGTSFYEQYF. Full variable domain (missing parts from reference TRBV30 and TRBJ2-7): SQTIHQWPATLVQPVGSPLSLECTVEGTSNPNLYWYRQAAGRGLQLLFYSVGIGQISSEVPQNLSASRPQDRQFILSSKKLLLSDSGFYLCAWSVGTSFYEQYFGPGTRLTVT.

The genes are TRBV10-3 and TRBJ2-7; 9 bases agree with TRBD1. Germline-derived CDR1 and CDR2 are ENHRY and SYGVKD. The CDR3 totals 17 residues. V lost 2 bases, J lost 2 bases, and 10 bases stayed unmatched. The CDR3 spells CAISELSRDRDPYEQYF. CDR3 in DNA: TGTGCCATCAGTGAGCTGAGCCGGGACAGGGACCCCTACGAGCAGTACTTC.

The chain employs TRBV27 and TRBJ2-7; weak D call: TRBD2 (6 bases). The CDR3 covers 13 residues. V was cut by 0 bases and J by 3 bases, with 6 bases left in between. From germline, CDR1 is MNHEY and CDR2 SMNVEV (reference sequence). This chain's CDR3 is CASSLSSGYEQYF. For the CDR3, the DNA is TGTGCCAGCAGTTTATCTAGCGGCTACGAGCAGTACTTC.

In DNA form, the CDR3 reads TGCGCCAGCAGCCAAGGATGGACAGGTTCATCTTACGAGCAGTACTTC. This codes for CASSQGWTGSSYEQYF. The V and J genes are TRBV4-3 and TRBJ2-7; 7 bases map to TRBD1. The germline V gene encodes CDR1 LGHNA and CDR2 YSLEER. This CDR3 spans 16 amino acids. J was trimmed by 4 bases and V by 1 base; bases with no gene match: 10.

The chain couples TRBV5-1 to TRBJ1-5; D remains unclear. V lost 4 bases and J 0 bases, leaving 20 bases between the germline ends. CDR3 length: 18 residues. Germline CDR1 reads SGHRS; CDR2 reads YFSETQ. Here the CDR3 reads CASSPDGLPSSSNQPQHF. In DNA, the CDR3 is TGCGCCAGCAGCCCGGACGGACTACCTAGCTCTAGCAATCAGCCCCAGCATTTT.

The V and J genes are TRBV9 and TRBJ2-3; D unresolved. The CDR3 contains 16 residues. The germline gives CDR1 SGDLS, CDR2 YYNGEE. V lost 0 bases to trimming and J lost 2 bases, with 13 bases between them. The CDR3 region is CASSVEPSIATDTQYF. The DNA for the CDR3 is TGTGCCAGCAGCGTAGAACCAAGTATTGCCACAGATACGCAGTATTTT.

This chain uses TRBV5-7 with TRBJ1-1, with D unclear. TRBV5-7 is noted as an ORF with a role that remains uncertain. The ends were cut back, 0 bases at V and 0 bases at J, with 6 bases in the middle. The CDR3 spans 14 residues. CDR3 protein: CASSLGGMNTEAFF. CDR3 DNA: TGTGCCAGCAGCTTGGGAGGGATGAACACTGAAGCTTTCTTT.

The V call is TRBV6-6, the J call TRBJ1-3; D not resolved. Germline CDR1 MNHNY, CDR2 SVGAGI (reference sequence). Trimming shortened V by 3 bases and J by 3 bases, and 0 bases separated the two germline ends. The CDR3 loop spans 11 amino acids. CDR3 sequence (DNA): TGTGCCAGCAGTTATGGAAACACCATATATTTT. Translating it yields CASSYGNTIYF.

The chain is built from TRBV7-3 and TRBJ1-1; D remains unclear. The CDR3 has 13 residues. Germline CDR1 and CDR2: SGHTA and FQGTGA. Between the trimmed V and J ends, which lost 3 bases and 3 bases, there was a span of 8 bases. DNA for the CDR3: TGTGCCAGCAGCTTTGCGGGTCACACTGAAGCTTTCTTT. As protein: CASSFAGHTEAFF.

The chain employs TRBV19 and TRBJ2-7; D not certain. The CDR3 has 15 residues. The germline V gene has CDR1 LNHDA and CDR2 SQIVND (reference sequence). Trimming took 3 bases from V and 1 from J, leaving 13 bases between them. In DNA form, the CDR3 reads TGTGCCAGTAGTATTGAGGCAGCCCCATCCTACGAGCAGTACTTC. Amino acid sequence: CASSIEAAPSYEQYF.

The chain has TRBV28 and TRBJ2-7; 11 nucleotides match TRBD1. J was trimmed by 3 bases and V by 4 bases; bases with no gene match: 2. The CDR3 spans 14 residues. Germline V gene lookup returns CDR1 MDHEN and CDR2 SYDVKM. The CDR3 region is CASSSGTGGYEQYF. The DNA for the CDR3 is TGTGCCAGCAGTTCCGGGACAGGGGGCTACGAGCAGTACTTC.